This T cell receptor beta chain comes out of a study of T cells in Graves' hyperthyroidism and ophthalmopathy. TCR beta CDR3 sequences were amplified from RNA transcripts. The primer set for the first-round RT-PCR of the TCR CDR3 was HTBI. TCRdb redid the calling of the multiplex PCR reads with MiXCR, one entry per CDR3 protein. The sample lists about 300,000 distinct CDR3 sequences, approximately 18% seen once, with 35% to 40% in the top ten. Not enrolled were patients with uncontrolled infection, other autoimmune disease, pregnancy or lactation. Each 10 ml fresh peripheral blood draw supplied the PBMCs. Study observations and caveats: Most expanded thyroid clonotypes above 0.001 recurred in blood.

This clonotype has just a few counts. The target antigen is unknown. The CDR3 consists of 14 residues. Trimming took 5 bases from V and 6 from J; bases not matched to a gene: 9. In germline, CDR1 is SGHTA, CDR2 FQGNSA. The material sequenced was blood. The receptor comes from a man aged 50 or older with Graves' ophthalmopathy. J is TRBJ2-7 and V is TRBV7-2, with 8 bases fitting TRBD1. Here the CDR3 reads CASSDDRGRGEQYF. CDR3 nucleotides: TGTGCCAGCAGCGACGACAGGGGACGAGGCGAGCAGTACTTC.